This entry is about one TCR beta chain. What it binds is unknown. Measured with immunoSEQ multiplex PCR; TCRdb has only the in-frame clones, and not every one. Of tens of thousands of clones in the sample, around 94% were seen once. This sample was taken from a study of T cells in localized non-small cell lung cancer. Study-level findings and limits: T cell clonality was highest in uninvolved adjacent lung, above tumor.

Germline-derived CDR1 and CDR2 are SGHRS and YFSETQ. The CDR3 spans 14 residues. The trim removed 4 bases at V and 7 bases at J, leaving 6 bases unmatched. The specimen was peripheral blood, collected before any cancer treatment. The chain recombines TRBV5-1 with TRBJ1-2, with TRBD1 matching over 11 bases. This sequence originates from a woman aged 35 to 75 with stage I lung adenocarcinoma. The CDR3 DNA reads TGCGCCAGCAGCCCAGGACAGGGGGCGATTGGCTACACCTTC. Residues: CASSPGQGAIGYTF.